The T cell receptor (beta chain) under discussion was sequenced for a study of blood T cell repertoires in COVID-19 (TCRdb year 2020). Regarding the complete study: Collaborator samples came from the United States, Italy and Spain and covered acute and convalescent phases of COVID-19. Samples were obtained from the ongoing ImmuneRACE study (first 160 participants) and from over 1,000 subjects provided by 6 global collaborators. Where available, HLA class I and class II types were taken from metadata supplied by the sample provider and were not determined by assay-based typing. The material from the prospective study consisted of cDNA or gDNA derived from T cells, B-cell-depleted T cells, or PBMCs. A freely available public database, intended as a resource for researchers studying the immune response to SARS-CoV-2, is where the repertoires were released. Nearly every sample came with metadata listing a de-identified subject ID, COVID-19 status, age in years and sex. Subjects who had been exposed to COVID-19, were actively infected with it, or had recovered from it provided the deeply sampled blood TCRbeta repertoires that made up the dataset.

Spanning cysteine to phenylalanine, the CDR3 consists of 14 amino acids. Only the CDR3 portion is preserved as DNA: 42 bases, with reading frame beginning at the first base. Taken from the germline V gene, the CDR1 and CDR2 loops are ENHRY and SYGVKD. Trimming accounts for 6 bases at V and 9 bases at J, while the number of junction bases matched to no gene is 10. TCRbeta CDR3 regions were amplified from genomic DNA by means of the immunoSEQ Assay, a bias-controlled multiplex PCR. Per the authors' processing: The number of nucleated cells in each sample was estimated from the amplification of reference gene primers within the assay. To quantify the absolute abundance of each unique TCRbeta CDR3 rearrangement, sequence reads were collapsed and filtered. For each sample, productive Simpson clonality was calculated as the square root of Simpson's diversity index over productive rearrangements. Drawn from immuneACCESS, this table holds only the in-frame rearrangements with V and J called that TCRdb kept. Clones are partly lost; checked studies trace under half to an unresolved V gene and leave the rest unexplained. V and J calls and clone size are given by that table; D and trimming were obtained from the DNA. The sample includes around 72,000 clones, with 65% to 85% observed a single time. The ten largest clones take up 4.5% of the sample.

To note about this clone: What antigen it recognizes has not been identified. No much larger clonotype is one base removed from it; base qualities were not supplied.

The collaborating institutions used their own protocols to collect whole blood in K2EDTA tubes. Collaborator samples were shipped for TCRbeta analysis as frozen whole blood, isolated PBMCs, or DNA extracted from either sample type. Overall study outcomes, separate from this receptor: How much clinical and demographic metadata was included differed by source and by participant, and the metadata was provided uncurated.

Sequenced: peripheral blood. The chain uses TRBV10-3 and TRBJ2-2; 7 middle bases align to TRBD1. The source of this sequence is a woman aged 55 to 70 with acute or convalescent COVID-19. The nucleotide sequence reads as follows: TGTGCCATCAGCGAGACAGGGTTCGGGCGGGAGCTGTTTTTT. This translates into CAISETGFGRELFF.